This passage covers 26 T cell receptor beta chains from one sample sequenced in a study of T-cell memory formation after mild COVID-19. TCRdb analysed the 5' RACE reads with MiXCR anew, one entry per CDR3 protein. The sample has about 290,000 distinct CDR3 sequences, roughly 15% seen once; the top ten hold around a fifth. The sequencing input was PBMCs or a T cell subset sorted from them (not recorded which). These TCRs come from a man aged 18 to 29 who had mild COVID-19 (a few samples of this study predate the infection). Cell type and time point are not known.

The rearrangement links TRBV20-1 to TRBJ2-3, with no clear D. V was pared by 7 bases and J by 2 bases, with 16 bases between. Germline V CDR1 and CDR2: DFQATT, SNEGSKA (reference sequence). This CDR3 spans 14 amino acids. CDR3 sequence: CSVSGPFYTDTQYF. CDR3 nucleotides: TGCAGTGTATCCGGCCCTTTCTACACAGATACGCAGTATTTT.

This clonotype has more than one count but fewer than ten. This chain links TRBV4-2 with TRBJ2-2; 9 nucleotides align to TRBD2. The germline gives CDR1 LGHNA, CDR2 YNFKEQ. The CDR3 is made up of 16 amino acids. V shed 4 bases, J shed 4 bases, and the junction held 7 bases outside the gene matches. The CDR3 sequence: CASSLSSGAFTGELFF. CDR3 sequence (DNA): TGTGCCAGCAGCCTGTCTAGCGGGGCTTTCACCGGGGAGCTGTTTTTT.

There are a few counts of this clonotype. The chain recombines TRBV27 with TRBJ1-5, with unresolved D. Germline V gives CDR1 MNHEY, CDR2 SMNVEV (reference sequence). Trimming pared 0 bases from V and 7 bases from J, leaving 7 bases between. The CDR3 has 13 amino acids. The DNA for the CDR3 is TGTGCCAGCAGTTTATCAGGGATCCAGCCCCAGCATTTT. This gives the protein CASSLSGIQPQHF.

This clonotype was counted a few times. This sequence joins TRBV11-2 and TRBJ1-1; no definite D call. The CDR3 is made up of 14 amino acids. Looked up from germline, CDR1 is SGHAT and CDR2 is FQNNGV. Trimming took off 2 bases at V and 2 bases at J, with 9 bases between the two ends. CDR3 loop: CASSLNSGNTEAFF. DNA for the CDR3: TGTGCCAGCAGCTTAAATAGCGGAAACACTGAAGCTTTCTTT.

The CDR3 spells CASSWTAYSNQPQHF. CDR3 DNA: TGTGCCAGCAGTTGGACGGCCTATAGCAATCAGCCCCAGCATTTT. The rearrangement links TRBV6-2 or TRBV6-3 to TRBJ1-5, with D hard to call. The V gene lost 4 bases and the J gene lost 0 bases, with 10 bases spanning the gap. Germline V gene lookup returns CDR1 MNHEY and CDR2 SVGEGT. The CDR3 loop spans 15 amino acids.

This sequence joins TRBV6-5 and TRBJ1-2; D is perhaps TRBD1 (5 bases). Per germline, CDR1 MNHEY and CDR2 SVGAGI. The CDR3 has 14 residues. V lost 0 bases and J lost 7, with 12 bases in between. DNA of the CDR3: TGTGCCAGCAGTTACTCGCCAGGGAGGGGTGGCTACACCTTC. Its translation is CASSYSPGRGGYTF.

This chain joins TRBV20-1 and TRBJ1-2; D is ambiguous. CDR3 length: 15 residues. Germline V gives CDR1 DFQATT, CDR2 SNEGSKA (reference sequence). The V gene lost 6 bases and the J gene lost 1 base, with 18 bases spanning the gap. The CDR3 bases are TGCAGTGCAACCCCCCCCAATGCCATTAACTATGGCTACACCTTC. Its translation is CSATPPNAINYGYTF.

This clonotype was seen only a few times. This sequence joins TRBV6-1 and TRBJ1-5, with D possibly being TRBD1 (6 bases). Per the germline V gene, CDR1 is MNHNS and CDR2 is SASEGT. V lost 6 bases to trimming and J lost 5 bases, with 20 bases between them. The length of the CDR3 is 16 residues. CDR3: CASSPIHRVGDQPQHF. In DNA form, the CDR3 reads TGTGCCAGCAGCCCAATTCACAGGGTTGGCGATCAGCCCCAGCATTTT.

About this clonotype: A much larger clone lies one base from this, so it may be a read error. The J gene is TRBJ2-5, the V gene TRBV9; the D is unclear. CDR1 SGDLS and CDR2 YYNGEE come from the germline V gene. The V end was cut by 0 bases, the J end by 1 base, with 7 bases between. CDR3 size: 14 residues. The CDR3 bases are TGTGCCAGCAGCGTAGGCGGATCCCAAGAGACCCAGTACTTC. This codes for CASSVGGSQETQYF.

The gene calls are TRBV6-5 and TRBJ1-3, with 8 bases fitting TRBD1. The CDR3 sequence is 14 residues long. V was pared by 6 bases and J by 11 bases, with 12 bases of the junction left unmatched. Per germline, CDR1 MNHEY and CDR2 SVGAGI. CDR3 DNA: TGTGCCAGCAGCCAAAGGACAGGGTCCATAGCCATATATTTT. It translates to CASSQRTGSIAIYF.

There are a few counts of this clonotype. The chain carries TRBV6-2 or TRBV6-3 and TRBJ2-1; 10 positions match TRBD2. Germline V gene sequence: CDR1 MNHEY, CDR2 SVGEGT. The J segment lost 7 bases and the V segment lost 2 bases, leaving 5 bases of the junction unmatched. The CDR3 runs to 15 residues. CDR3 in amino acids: CASSYGAGGRNEQFF. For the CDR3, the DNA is TGTGCCAGCAGTTACGGAGCGGGGGGGCGGAATGAGCAGTTCTTC.

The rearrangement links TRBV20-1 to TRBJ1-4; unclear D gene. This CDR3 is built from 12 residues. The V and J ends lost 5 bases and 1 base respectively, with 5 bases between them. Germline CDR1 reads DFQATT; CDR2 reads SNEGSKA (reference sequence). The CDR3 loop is CSAYKTNEKLFF. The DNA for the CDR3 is TGCAGTGCTTATAAAACTAATGAAAAACTGTTTTTT.

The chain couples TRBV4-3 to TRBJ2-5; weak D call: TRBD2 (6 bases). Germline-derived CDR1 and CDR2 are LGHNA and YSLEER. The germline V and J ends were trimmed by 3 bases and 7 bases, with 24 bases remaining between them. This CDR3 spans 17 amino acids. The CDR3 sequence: CASSHEPNGRAGGTQYF. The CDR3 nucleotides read TGCGCCAGCAGCCATGAGCCTAACGGAAGGGCCGGGGGGACCCAGTACTTC.

CDR3 nucleotide sequence: TGCAGTGCTAGAGGCCGGGACAGGGGGTTGTTCGCGAACACCGGGGAGCTGTTTTTT. It encodes CSARGRDRGLFANTGELFF. The chain recombines TRBV20-1 with TRBJ2-2, with 11 nucleotides matching TRBD1. The CDR3 runs 19 residues. The germline V gene has CDR1 DFQATT and CDR2 SNEGSKA (reference sequence). J was trimmed by 0 bases and V by 1 base; bases with no gene match: 10.

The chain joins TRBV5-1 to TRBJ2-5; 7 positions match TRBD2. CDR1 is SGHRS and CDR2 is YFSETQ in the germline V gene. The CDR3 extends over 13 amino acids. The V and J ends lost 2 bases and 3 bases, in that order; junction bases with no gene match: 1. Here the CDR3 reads CASSFLAEETQYF. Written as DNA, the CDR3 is TGCGCCAGCAGCTTCCTAGCGGAAGAGACCCAGTACTTC.

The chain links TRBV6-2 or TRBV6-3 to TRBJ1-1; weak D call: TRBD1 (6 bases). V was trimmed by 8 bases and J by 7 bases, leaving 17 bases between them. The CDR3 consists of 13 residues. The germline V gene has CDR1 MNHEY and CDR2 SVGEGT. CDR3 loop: CASSIRGDNEAFF. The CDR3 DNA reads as TGTGCCAGCTCGATAAGGGGGGACAATGAAGCTTTCTTT.

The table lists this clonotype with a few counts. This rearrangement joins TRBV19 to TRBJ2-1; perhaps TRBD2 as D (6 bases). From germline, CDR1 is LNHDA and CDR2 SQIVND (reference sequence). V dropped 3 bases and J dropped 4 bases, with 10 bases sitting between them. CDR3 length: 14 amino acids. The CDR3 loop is CASSISAGYNEQFF. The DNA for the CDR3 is TGTGCCAGTAGTATCTCGGCGGGGTACAATGAGCAGTTCTTC.

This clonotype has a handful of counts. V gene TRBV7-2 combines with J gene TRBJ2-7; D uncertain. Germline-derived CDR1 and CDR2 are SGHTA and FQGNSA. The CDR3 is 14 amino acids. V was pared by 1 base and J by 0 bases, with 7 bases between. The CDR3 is CASSLVANSYEQYV. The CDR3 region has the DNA TGTGCCAGCAGCTTAGTGGCCAACTCCTACGAGCAGTACGTC.

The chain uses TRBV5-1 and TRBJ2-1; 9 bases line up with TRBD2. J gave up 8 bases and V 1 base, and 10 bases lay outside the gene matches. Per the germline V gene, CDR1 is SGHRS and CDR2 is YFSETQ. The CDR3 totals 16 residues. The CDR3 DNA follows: TGCGCCAGCAGCTTGCTCGAGCTAGCGGGGTTTGATGAGCAGTTCTTC. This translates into CASSLLELAGFDEQFF. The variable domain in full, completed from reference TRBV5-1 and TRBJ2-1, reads KAGVTQTPRYLIKTRGQQVTLSCSPISGHRSVSWYQQTPGQGLQFLFEYFSETQRNKGNFPGRFSGRQFSNSRSEMNVSTLELGDSALYLCASSLLELAGFDEQFFGPGTRLTVL.

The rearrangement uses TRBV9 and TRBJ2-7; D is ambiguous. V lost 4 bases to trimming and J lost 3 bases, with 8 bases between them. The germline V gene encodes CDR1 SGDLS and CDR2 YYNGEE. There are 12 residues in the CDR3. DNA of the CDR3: TGTGCCAGCAGCATCGGCTTCTACGAGCAGTACGTC. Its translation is CASSIGFYEQYV.

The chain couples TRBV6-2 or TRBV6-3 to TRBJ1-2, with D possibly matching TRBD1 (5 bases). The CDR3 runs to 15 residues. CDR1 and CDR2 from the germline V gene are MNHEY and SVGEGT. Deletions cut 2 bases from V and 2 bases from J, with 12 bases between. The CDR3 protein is CASSYGGARNYGYTF. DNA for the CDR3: TGTGCCAGCAGTTACGGCGGGGCGCGGAACTATGGCTACACCTTC.

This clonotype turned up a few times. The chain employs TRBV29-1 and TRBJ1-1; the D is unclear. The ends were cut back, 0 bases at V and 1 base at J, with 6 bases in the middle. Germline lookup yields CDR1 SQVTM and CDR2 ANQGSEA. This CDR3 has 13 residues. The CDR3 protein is CSVEDAENTEAFF. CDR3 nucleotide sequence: TGCAGCGTTGAAGATGCAGAGAACACTGAAGCTTTCTTT. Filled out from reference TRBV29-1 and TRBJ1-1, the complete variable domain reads SAVISQKPSRDICQRGTSLTIQCQVDSQVTMMFWYRQQPGQSLTLIATANQGSEATYESGFVIDKFPISRPNLTFSTLTVSNMSPEDSSIYLCSVEDAENTEAFFGQGTRLTVV.

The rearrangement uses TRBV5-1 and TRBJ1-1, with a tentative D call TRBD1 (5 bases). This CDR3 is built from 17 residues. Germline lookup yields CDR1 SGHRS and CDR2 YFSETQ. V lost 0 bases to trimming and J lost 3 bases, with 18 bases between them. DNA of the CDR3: TGCGCCAGCAGCTTGGAATACGGTCAGGGCAGGGACACTGAAGCTTTCTTT. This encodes CASSLEYGQGRDTEAFF.

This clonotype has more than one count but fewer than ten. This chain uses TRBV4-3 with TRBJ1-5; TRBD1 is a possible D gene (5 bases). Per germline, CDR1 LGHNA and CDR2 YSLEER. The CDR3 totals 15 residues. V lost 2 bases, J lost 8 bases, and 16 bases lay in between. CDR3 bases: TGCGCCAGCAGCCAAAATACAGGTGGAAATGAGCCCCAGCATTTT. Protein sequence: CASSQNTGGNEPQHF.

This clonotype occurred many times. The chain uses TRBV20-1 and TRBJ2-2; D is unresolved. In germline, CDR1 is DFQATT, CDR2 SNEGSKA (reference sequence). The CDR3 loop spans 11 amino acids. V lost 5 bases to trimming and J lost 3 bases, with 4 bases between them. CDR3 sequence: CSAVYTGELFF. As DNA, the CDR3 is TGCAGTGCTGTATACACCGGGGAGCTGTTTTTT.

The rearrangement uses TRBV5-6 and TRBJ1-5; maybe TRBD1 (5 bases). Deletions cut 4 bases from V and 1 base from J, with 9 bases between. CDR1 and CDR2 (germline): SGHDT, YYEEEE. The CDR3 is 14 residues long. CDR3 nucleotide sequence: TGTGCCAGCAGCACCAGACAGAGCAATCAGCCCCAGCATTTT. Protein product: CASSTRQSNQPQHF.